This is a list of T cell receptor beta chains from one sample in a study of blood T cell repertoires in COVID-19. Here immunoSEQ multiplex PCR was the method, and the copy in TCRdb shows in-frame clones only, minus some. The table has about 290,000 clones, 89% seen once; the top ten hold 8.5% to 14%. What was sequenced was peripheral blood. The origin of the receptors is a woman in her twenties or thirties with COVID-19, enrolled during active disease. Each CDR3 is given with its conserved first and last residue. Fields, in order: clone size, D gene, J gene, CDR3 length, V gene, CDR3 DNA, CDR3 protein. A D gene is named only where the DNA matches it firmly. Expanded clones get a size class; other rows say once, few or many, or leave the size out.

-,TRBD2,TRBJ2-5,15,TRBV5-1,TGCGCCAGCAGCTTGGCCGGGACTAGCGAAGAGACCCAGTACTTC,CASSLAGTSEETQYF
-,TRBD1,TRBJ2-7,17,TRBV27,TGTGCCAGCAGTTTACTAACCGGGACAGGGGGCCCCTACGAGCAGTACTTC,CASSLLTGTGGPYEQYF
few,-,TRBJ2-7,12,TRBV7-9,TGTGCTACTTATGGAGGGGAGTACGAGCAGTACTTC,CATYGGEYEQYF
-,-,TRBJ1-2,13,TRBV28,TGTGCCATACAGCTGCGAGGGAAGTATGGCTACACCTTC,CAIQLRGKYGYTF
-,TRBD2,TRBJ2-5,19,TRBV5-1,TGCGCCAGCAGCTTGTATGGGACTAGCGGGGCCCCTGACCAAGAGACCCAGTACTTC,CASSLYGTSGAPDQETQYF
-,-,TRBJ2-1,13,TRBV10-3,TGTGCCATCAGTGAGACGCGGACAGCCAAGCAGTTCTTC,CAISETRTAKQFF
-,-,TRBJ2-7,12,TRBV10-1,TGCGCCAGCAGTGGGCAGGGGTACGAGCAGTACTTC,CASSGQGYEQYF
-,TRBD1,TRBJ1-5,14,TRBV5-8,TGTGCCAGCAGCCCGACAGGGAGAAATCAGCCCCAGCATTTT,CASSPTGRNQPQHF
-,-,TRBJ1-6,13,TRBV5-6,TGTGCCAGCAGCTACGGGGGGAACTCACCCCTCCACTTT,CASSYGGNSPLHF
-,-,TRBJ1-2,13,TRBV7-2,TGTGCCAGCAGCTTAAGACAGAACTATGGCTACACCTTC,CASSLRQNYGYTF
-,-,TRBJ1-5,12,TRBV2,TGTGCCAGCAGCGTCCAGGATCAGCCCCAGCATTTT,CASSVQDQPQHF
-,TRBD1,TRBJ2-3,15,TRBV18,TGTGCCAGCTCACTAGCAGGGGGCGGAGTGGATACGCAGTATTTT,CASSLAGGGVDTQYF
-,-,TRBJ1-4,18,TRBV5-5,TGTGCCAGCAGCACGCAAGCAACAGGGAGTAAGGCTAATGAAAAACTGTTTTTT,CASSTQATGSKANEKLFF
-,TRBD2,TRBJ2-1,15,TRBV5-1,TGCGCCAGCAGCTCGACTAGCGGGGGAAGTGGCGTGCAGTTCTTC,CASSSTSGGSGVQFF
-,TRBD1,TRBJ2-2,16,TRBV19,TGTGCCAGTAGTATAGTGGAGACAGGGTACACCGGGGAGCTGTTTTTT,CASSIVETGYTGELFF
once,TRBD1,TRBJ1-6,17,TRBV16,TGTGCCAGCAGCCAACCGCGGACAGGGGTACTTGATTCACCCCTCCACTTT,CASSQPRTGVLDSPLHF
-,TRBD1,TRBJ2-7,13,TRBV7-9,TGTGCCAGCAGCCCCACAGGGGGCGTCGAGCAGTACTTC,CASSPTGGVEQYF
-,TRBD1,TRBJ1-4,15,TRBV28,TGTGCCAGCGAAGGGGGCGGGGAGACTAATGAAAAACTGTTTTTT,CASEGGGETNEKLFF
-,TRBD1,TRBJ1-1,14,TRBV10-1,TGCGCCAGCAGTGCGATCGACAGGGACACTGAAGCTTTCTTT,CASSAIDRDTEAFF
-,-,TRBJ1-1,12,TRBV27,TGTGCCAGCCAACGGGGAAACACTGAAGCTTTCTTT,CASQRGNTEAFF
-,-,TRBJ2-1,15,TRBV11-3,TGTGCCAGCAGCCTAGGCGGTAACTCCTACAATGAGCAGTTCTTC,CASSLGGNSYNEQFF
-,-,TRBJ2-7,14,TRBV12-5,TGTGCTAGTGGACCTCGGGACATACCCTACGAGCAGTACTTC,CASGPRDIPYEQYF
-,-,TRBJ2-6,15,TRBV5-1,TGCGCCAGCAGCCCGACAGATTCTGGGGCCAACGTCCTGACTTTC,CASSPTDSGANVLTF
-,-,TRBJ1-5,14,TRBV5-4,TGTGCCAGCAGCTTGGGGACAGAGAATCAGCCCCAGCATTTT,CASSLGTENQPQHF
-,-,TRBJ1-1,15,TRBV6-5,TGTGCCAGCAGTTACTCGTGGGGGGGGGACACTGAAGCTTTCTTT,CASSYSWGGDTEAFF
-,-,TRBJ2-7,17,TRBV7-2,TGTGCCAGCCTGGGTCAGGGGTCGGATTGGATTCTCTACGAGCAGTACTTC,CASLGQGSDWILYEQYF
-,-,TRBJ2-7,14,TRBV28,TGTGCCAGCAGAGGAGGGTCCTCAAATCGCGAGCAGTACTTC,CASRGGSSNREQYF
-,-,TRBJ1-1,12,TRBV27,TGTGCCAGCCGAGTGGGGGGGGGTGAAGCTTTCTTT,CASRVGGGEAFF
-,-,TRBJ1-1,13,TRBV30,TGTGCCTGGAGCGCAGGTACGGGAACTGAAGCTTTCTTT,CAWSAGTGTEAFF
-,TRBD2,TRBJ2-7,17,TRBV7-8,TGTGCCAGCAGCTTTGGTCTAGCGGGGGCAAGCTCCTACGAGCAGTACTTC,CASSFGLAGASSYEQYF
-,-,TRBJ1-2,13,TRBV12-3/TRBV12-4,TGTGCCAGCAGACCTACAGGGTTCTATGGCTACACCTTC,CASRPTGFYGYTF
-,-,TRBJ1-1,14,TRBV27,TGTGCCAGCAGTTCGGGACACTTGAACACTGAAGCTTTCTTT,CASSSGHLNTEAFF
once,-,TRBJ2-3,14,TRBV5-1,TGCGCCAGCAGCTTGGAAGGCGGCGAAGATACGCAGTATTTT,CASSLEGGEDTQYF
-,TRBD2,TRBJ2-2,12,TRBV4-1,TGCGCCAGCCGCGGGGGGACCGGGGAGCTGTTTTTT,CASRGGTGELFF
-,TRBD1,TRBJ1-2,15,TRBV13,TGTGCCAGCAGCGGGGGACAGGGGGCTTTCTATGGCTACACCTTC,CASSGGQGAFYGYTF
-,TRBD2,TRBJ2-3,18,TRBV4-1,TGCGCCAGCAGCCAAGATCCCCCACTAGCGGGGCGCACAGATACGCAGTATTTT,CASSQDPPLAGRTDTQYF
-,TRBD2,TRBJ2-7,15,TRBV10-2,TGCGCCAGCAGTGCGGAGCGGGGGGGTGGTTACGAGCAGTACTTC,CASSAERGGGYEQYF
-,TRBD1,TRBJ1-2,15,TRBV6-5,TGTGCCAGCAGTTACTCGAGGGGACAGGGACTATACTACACCTTC,CASSYSRGQGLYYTF
-,TRBD2,TRBJ2-1,16,TRBV13,TGTGCCAGCAGCTCGGGACTAGCGGTAATCAACAATGAGCAGTTCTTC,CASSSGLAVINNEQFF
-,-,TRBJ2-1,13,TRBV11-3,TGTGCCCATGGGCTCGGCGGGCACAATGAGCAGTTCTTC,CAHGLGGHNEQFF
-,-,TRBJ1-5,19,TRBV21-1,TGTGCCAGCAGCACCCAGGTCGCGACAGGGTGTGGGGCGAATCAGCCCCAGCATTTT,CASSTQVATGCGANQPQHF
few,-,TRBJ1-2,16,TRBV7-9,TGTGCCAGCAGCCCCATGGGGCAATCGGGTAACTATGGCTACACCTTC,CASSPMGQSGNYGYTF
-,-,TRBJ1-1,14,TRBV5-1,TGCGCCAGCAGCTCGCAGGACTCGAGAGGTGAAGCTTTCTTT,CASSSQDSRGEAFF
-,-,TRBJ1-1,10,TRBV20-1,TGCAGTGCCTCGAACACTGAAGCTTTCTTT,CSASNTEAFF
-,TRBD1,TRBJ1-2,14,TRBV6-1,TGTGCCAGCAGTGAAAGGACAGGGGGCACTGGCTACACCTTC,CASSERTGGTGYTF
-,-,TRBJ1-2,13,TRBV27,TGTGCCAGCAGGACAGAAGCTAACTATGGCTACACCTTC,CASRTEANYGYTF
-,-,TRBJ1-1,14,TRBV19,TGTGCCAGTAGGGCTTCGGGTGTGTGGACTGAAGCTTTCTTT,CASRASGVWTEAFF
once,-,TRBJ2-7,10,TRBV6-4,TGTGCCAGTCCAGGCTCTAAGCAGTACTTC,CASPGSKQYF
few,TRBD2,TRBJ2-1,16,TRBV5-5,TGTGCCAGCAGCCCCCCGAGCGGGGGTCTATACAATGAGCAGTTCTTC,CASSPPSGGLYNEQFF
once,-,TRBJ1-1,14,TRBV6-5,TGTGCCAGCAGTTACTCGACAGTGAACACTGAAGCTTTCTTT,CASSYSTVNTEAFF
-,TRBD1,TRBJ1-3,16,TRBV5-5,TGTGCCAGCAGCTACCGAGACAGGGAAGTAGGAAACACCATATATTTT,CASSYRDREVGNTIYF
-,-,TRBJ2-7,17,TRBV6-4,TGTGCCAGCAGTCAAGCCTCAGGGTACTCTAAGTTGGGCGAGCAGTACTTC,CASSQASGYSKLGEQYF
-,TRBD1,TRBJ2-3,13,TRBV2,TGTGCCAGCAGTAGACAGGGGGTGGATACGCAGTATTTT,CASSRQGVDTQYF
-,-,TRBJ2-5,15,TRBV6-2/TRBV6-3,TGTGCCAGCAGTTACGGGGGCAGACTTGGGGAAACCCAGTACTTC,CASSYGGRLGETQYF